The 25 T cell receptor beta chains given below trace back to one sample, sequenced in a study of PD-1 blockade in classical Hodgkin lymphoma. Profiling relied on immunoSEQ multiplex PCR, and the TCRdb table lists in-frame clones only, not all of them. The sample includes roughly 100,000 clones, more than 70% of them seen just once. Documented time point: cycle 4 day 1 (C4D1), after more than five weeks of nivolumab. Every patient had relapsed following autologous stem cell transplantation, and cohorts differed in brentuximab vedotin exposure. The material sequenced was peripheral blood mononuclear cells (PBMCs), taken before the fourth cycle of nivolumab. The receptors were gathered from a human donor with classical Hodgkin lymphoma.

The J gene is TRBJ2-7, the V gene TRBV28, with 10 bases lining up with TRBD2. The CDR3 is 15 residues long. Germline CDR1 reads MDHEN; CDR2 reads SYDVKM. V was clipped by 7 bases and J by 2 bases; unmatched bases: 8. CDR3 in amino acids: CASTTGLASPYEQYF. DNA of the CDR3: TGTGCCAGCACTACGGGACTAGCGTCCCCCTACGAGCAGTACTTC. Filled out from reference TRBV28 and TRBJ2-7, the complete variable domain reads DVKVTQSSRYLVKRTGEKVFLECVQDMDHENMFWYRQDPGLGLRLIYFSYDVKMKEKGDIPEGYSVSREKKERFSLILESASTNQTSMYLCASTTGLASPYEQYFGPGTRLTVT.

The rearrangement joins TRBV30 to TRBJ2-7; D may match TRBD1 or TRBD2 (5 bases each). Germline V gene data show CDR1 as GTSNPN and CDR2 as SVGIG (reference sequence). V dropped 4 bases and J dropped 6 bases, with 16 bases sitting between them. The CDR3 consists of 13 residues. This CDR3 is CAWNRRSLGEQYF. The CDR3 DNA reads TGTGCCTGGAACAGGAGGTCCTTAGGCGAGCAGTACTTC. Looking up the rest from reference TRBV30 and TRBJ2-7 gives the full variable domain: SQTIHQWPATLVQPVGSPLSLECTVEGTSNPNLYWYRQAAGRGLQLLFYSVGIGQISSEVPQNLSASRPQDRQFILSSKKLLLSDSGFYLCAWNRRSLGEQYFGPGTRLTVT.

The V and J genes are TRBV5-6 and TRBJ1-1; a weak D match, TRBD1 (5 bases). The CDR3 is 11 amino acids. Trimming pared 6 bases from V and 11 bases from J, leaving 14 bases between. CDR1 and CDR2 from the germline V gene are SGHDT and YYEEEE. CDR3: CASTVGGRAFF. The CDR3 region has the DNA TGTGCCAGCACCGTTGGGGGTAGGGCTTTCTTT.

The rearrangement links TRBV29-1 to TRBJ2-3; the D gene could be TRBD1 or TRBD2 (5 bases each). Germline V gives CDR1 SQVTM, CDR2 ANQGSEA. V shed 2 bases and J shed 1 base, with 13 bases lying between them. The CDR3 has 15 amino acids. The CDR3 DNA sequence: TGCAGCGTTGAACCTGGGGGATTCGGCACAGATACGCAGTATTTT. It is translated as CSVEPGGFGTDTQYF.

This chain uses TRBV7-9 with TRBJ2-2; TRBD2 agrees at 10 bases. The CDR3 covers 16 residues. J lost 1 base, V lost 5 bases, and 4 bases had no gene match. Germline-derived CDR1 and CDR2 are SEHNR and FQNEAQ (reference sequence). CDR3 loop: CASSPGLAENTGELFF. CDR3 in DNA: TGTGCCAGCAGCCCCGGACTAGCGGAGAACACCGGGGAGCTGTTTTTT.

The table lists this clone with a count of one. The rearrangement links TRBV19 to TRBJ1-1, with a possible D match to TRBD1 (5 bases). The germline V gene encodes CDR1 LNHDA and CDR2 SQIVND (reference sequence). With 1 base removed from V and 4 bases from J, the gap between germline ends came to 13 bases. The CDR3 is 15 amino acids. This CDR3 is CASSIAAGPATEAFF. Here the CDR3 DNA reads TGTGCCAGTAGTATAGCGGCAGGGCCGGCCACTGAAGCTTTCTTT.

The table lists this clone with a count of one. The rearrangement uses TRBV19 and TRBJ2-7, with a possible D match to TRBD2 (6 bases). Germline V gives CDR1 LNHDA, CDR2 SQIVND (reference sequence). The germline V and J ends were trimmed by 3 bases and 2 bases, with 23 bases remaining between them. The CDR3 is made up of 18 amino acids. The CDR3 DNA reads TGTGCCAGTAGTATCTATTCCGAGGTGGGACTCCGAACCTACGAGCAGTACTTC. Amino acids: CASSIYSEVGLRTYEQYF.

V usage is TRBV6-1 and J usage is TRBJ2-2; no firm D call. Germline-derived CDR1 and CDR2 are MNHNS and SASEGT. The CDR3 is 13 residues long. Trimming pared 4 bases from V and 6 bases from J, leaving 9 bases between. The DNA for the CDR3 is TGTGCCAGCAGTGCACGCCTTGCCGGGGAGCTGTTTTTT. Amino acids: CASSARLAGELFF.

The genes are TRBV7-2 and TRBJ1-2; 12 nucleotides align to TRBD1. The V segment lost 5 bases and the J segment 8 bases; nucleotides outside the gene matches: 9. CDR3 size: 15 residues. Germline V lookup: CDR1 SGHTA, CDR2 FQGNSA. The CDR3 DNA sequence: TGTGCCAGCAGCCCCCGGGACAGGGGGCTGCGGGGCTACACCTTC. It yields the protein CASSPRDRGLRGYTF.

The chain employs TRBV28 and TRBJ2-3; 12 bases align to TRBD1. The CDR3 extends over 16 amino acids. Germline lookup yields CDR1 MDHEN and CDR2 SYDVKM. V dropped 2 bases and J dropped 6; count of bases not matched to a gene: 6. The DNA of the CDR3 is TGTGCCAGCAGTTTAGGGGACAGGGGGCGAAGGGATACGCAGTATTTT. It yields the protein CASSLGDRGRRDTQYF.

This clone was seen a single time. The V and J genes are TRBV6-4 and TRBJ2-1; a weak D match, TRBD2 (6 bases). The germline V gene has CDR1 MRHNA and CDR2 SNTAGT. CDR3 length equals 14 residues. V was shortened by 4 bases and J by 2 bases, with 9 bases between the two germline ends. The CDR3 sequence is CASSVGGPYNEQFF. Written as DNA, the CDR3 is TGTGCCAGCAGTGTCGGAGGGCCCTACAATGAGCAGTTCTTC.

This clone has only a few counts. V usage is TRBV10-3 and J usage is TRBJ2-1; the match to TRBD2 covers 14 bases. V shed 2 bases, J shed 10 bases, and the junction held 4 bases outside the gene matches. The CDR3 runs 15 residues. From germline, CDR1 is ENHRY and CDR2 SYGVKD. CDR3 sequence (DNA): TGTGCCATCAGTGAGGGGACTAGCGGGAGAGACGAGCAGTTCTTC. Translation gives CAISEGTSGRDEQFF.

The rearrangement links TRBV7-6 to TRBJ2-1; 7 bases line up with TRBD2. CDR1 and CDR2 from the germline V gene are SGHVS and FNYEAQ. This CDR3 comprises 17 residues. The trim removed 4 bases at V and 0 bases at J, leaving 9 bases unmatched. The CDR3 nucleotides are TGTGCCAGCAGCTCCCGACTAGCCCCCGGCTCCTACAATGAGCAGTTCTTC. Translating it yields CASSSRLAPGSYNEQFF.

This clone was seen a few times. The chain links TRBV5-8 to TRBJ2-2; D is uncertain. The V gene lost 5 bases and the J gene lost 3 bases, with 23 bases spanning the gap. The CDR3 contains 18 residues. Germline V gene data show CDR1 as SGHTS and CDR2 as YDEGEE. The CDR3, as DNA: TGTGCCAGCAGTTTCCAAGGACCTTCGACTTATTACACCGGGGAGCTGTTTTTT. As protein: CASSFQGPSTYYTGELFF.

The chain couples TRBV14 to TRBJ1-2, with D unresolved. The CDR3 is 15 amino acids. The germline V gene encodes CDR1 SGHDN and CDR2 FVKESK. V dropped 1 base and J dropped 4 bases, with 13 bases sitting between them. CDR3 region: CASSQAVGLSYGYTF. The CDR3, as DNA: TGTGCCAGCAGCCAAGCGGTGGGGTTGAGCTATGGCTACACCTTC.

This chain links TRBV5-4 with TRBJ1-2; 8 bases are shared with TRBD1. J gave up 6 bases and V 7 bases, and 8 bases lay outside the gene matches. The CDR3 covers 13 residues. Germline loops: CDR1 SGHNT, CDR2 YYREEE (reference sequence). This CDR3 is CASGRQGLNGYTF. CDR3 sequence (DNA): TGTGCCAGCGGTAGACAGGGGTTAAATGGCTACACCTTC.

V is TRBV6-1 and J is TRBJ2-5; 8 bases map to TRBD1. Germline V gene data show CDR1 as MNHNS and CDR2 as SASEGT. The CDR3 is 13 residues long. V trimming: 5 bases; J trimming: 5 bases; junction bases outside the gene matches: 4. The CDR3 sequence: CASSPDRAETQYF. DNA of the CDR3: TGTGCCAGCAGTCCGGACAGGGCGGAGACCCAGTACTTC.

V gene TRBV7-9 combines with J gene TRBJ2-2; D could derive from TRBD1 or TRBD2 (5 bases each). Trimming shortened V by 8 bases and J by 1 base, and 8 bases separated the two germline ends. There are 13 residues in the CDR3. The germline V gene has CDR1 SEHNR and CDR2 FQNEAQ (reference sequence). CDR3 DNA sequence: TGTGCCAGCGGGACGGGGAACACCGGGGAGCTGTTTTTT. Translation gives CASGTGNTGELFF.

This chain links TRBV6-5 with TRBJ2-4; D unclear. CDR3 length: 14 amino acids. V lost 5 bases and J 2 bases, leaving 10 bases between the germline ends. Germline V gene data show CDR1 as MNHEY and CDR2 as SVGAGI. The DNA of the CDR3 is TGTGCCAGCAGTCAGTCCCTCACCAAAAACATTCAGTACTTC. It codes for CASSQSLTKNIQYF.

This clone appeared a single time. The chain has TRBV13 and TRBJ1-2, with D maybe TRBD1 (6 bases). Per germline, CDR1 PRHDT and CDR2 FYEKMQ (reference sequence). The CDR3 length is 19 residues. V was trimmed by 4 bases and J by 3 bases, leaving 27 bases between them. The CDR3 DNA reads as TGTGCCAGCAGCTCAATTCCCGGGGGGGCTCTCAGGAGGGACTATGGCTACACCTTC. Translation: CASSSIPGGALRRDYGYTF.

This chain uses TRBV5-6 with TRBJ1-5; possible D gene TRBD1, 6 bases. The V gene lost 3 bases and the J gene lost 3 bases, with 10 bases spanning the gap. CDR1 and CDR2 from the germline V gene are SGHDT and YYEEEE. The CDR3 contains 14 residues. The CDR3 reads CASSSYRDNQPQHF. DNA of the CDR3: TGTGCCAGCAGCTCTTACAGGGACAATCAGCCCCAGCATTTT. Full variable domain (missing parts from reference TRBV5-6 and TRBJ1-5): DAGVTQSPTHLIKTRGQQVTLRCSPKSGHDTVSWYQQALGQGPQFIFQYYEEEERQRGNFPDRFSGHQFPNYSSELNVNALLLGDSALYLCASSSYRDNQPQHFGDGTRLSIL.

J is TRBJ1-1 and V is TRBV6-5; possible D gene TRBD1, 6 bases. With 2 bases removed from V and 10 bases from J, the gap between germline ends came to 23 bases. The CDR3 loop spans 16 amino acids. Germline CDR1 reads MNHEY; CDR2 reads SVGAGI. CDR3 loop: CASSYDWSGATSLAFF. The CDR3 nucleotides are TGTGCCAGCAGTTACGATTGGTCAGGGGCGACGAGCCTAGCTTTCTTT.

The V gene is TRBV4-1, the J gene TRBJ2-7; D perhaps matches TRBD2 (6 bases). V lost 0 bases, J lost 5 bases, and 11 bases lay in between. Germline V gene lookup returns CDR1 MGHRA and CDR2 YSYEKL. CDR3 size: 14 residues. CDR3 in amino acids: CASSQDRGLDEQYF. DNA for the CDR3: TGCGCCAGCAGCCAAGATCGGGGACTGGACGAGCAGTACTTC.

J is TRBJ2-3 and V is TRBV19; TRBD2 aligns across 11 bases. CDR3 length: 17 amino acids. V shed 5 bases, J shed 1 base, and the junction held 8 bases outside the gene matches. Germline lookup yields CDR1 LNHDA and CDR2 SQIVND (reference sequence). The CDR3 DNA reads TGTGCCAGTAGTTCAATAAAGGGACTAGCGGGCACAGATACGCAGTATTTT. This sequence encodes CASSSIKGLAGTDTQYF.

The V gene is TRBV6-6, the J gene TRBJ2-3; D gene ambiguous. Germline assignment: CDR1 MNHNY and CDR2 SVGAGI (reference sequence). V lost 0 bases and J lost 3, with 10 bases in between. There are 15 residues in the CDR3. CDR3 sequence reads: CASSYSKWGTDTQYF. CDR3 DNA sequence: TGTGCCAGCAGTTACTCGAAGTGGGGTACAGATACGCAGTATTTT.